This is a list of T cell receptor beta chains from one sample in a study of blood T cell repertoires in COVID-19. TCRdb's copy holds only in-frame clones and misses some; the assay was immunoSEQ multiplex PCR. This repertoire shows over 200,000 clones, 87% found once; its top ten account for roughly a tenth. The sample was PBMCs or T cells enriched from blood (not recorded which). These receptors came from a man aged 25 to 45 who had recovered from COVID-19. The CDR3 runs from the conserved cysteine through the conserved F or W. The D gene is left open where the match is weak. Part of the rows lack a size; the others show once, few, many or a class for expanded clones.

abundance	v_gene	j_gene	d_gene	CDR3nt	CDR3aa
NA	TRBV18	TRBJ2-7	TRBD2	TGTGCCAGCTCCCCGACTAGCGGAACATCCTACGAGCAGTACTTC	CASSPTSGTSYEQYF
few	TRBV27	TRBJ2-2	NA	TGTGCCAGCAGTACTAGCAGGGAAAACACCGGGGAGCTGTTTTTT	CASSTSRENTGELFF
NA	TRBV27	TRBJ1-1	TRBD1	TGTGCCAGCAGTTTCCAGGGGGCGGTCCTCGGCCCTGAAGCTTTCTTT	CASSFQGAVLGPEAFF
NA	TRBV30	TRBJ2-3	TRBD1	TGTGCCTGGAGAAAAACAGGGGGCGCGCAGTATTTT	CAWRKTGGAQYF
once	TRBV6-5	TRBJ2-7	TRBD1	TGTGCCAGTGCCGGGACAGGGTGGTACGAGCAGTACTTC	CASAGTGWYEQYF
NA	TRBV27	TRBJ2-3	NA	TGTGCCAGCAGTTTAGACGACAGGCTAGATACGCAGTATTTT	CASSLDDRLDTQYF
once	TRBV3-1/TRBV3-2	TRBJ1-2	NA	TGTGCCAGCAGCCAAGATTGGCAGGGGCCTAACTATGGCTACACCTTC	CASSQDWQGPNYGYTF
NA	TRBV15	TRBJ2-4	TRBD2	TGTGCCACCAGCACTCACCGGGGCCGCGGGGGAAACATTCAGTACTTC	CATSTHRGRGGNIQYF
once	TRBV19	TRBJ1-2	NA	TGTGCCAGTAGTATAGTACAGAACTATGGCTACACCTTC	CASSIVQNYGYTF
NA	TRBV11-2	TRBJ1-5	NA	TGTGCCAGCAGCTTAGGGCGCAATCAGCCCCAGCATTTT	CASSLGRNQPQHF
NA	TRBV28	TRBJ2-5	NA	TGTGCCAGCAGTTCTCCGGTTACTGCTAACGGAGAGACCCAGTACTTC	CASSSPVTANGETQYF
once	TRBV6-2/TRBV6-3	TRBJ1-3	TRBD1	TGTGCCAGCAGTTACTCTGGGACAGACTCTGGAAACACCATATATTTT	CASSYSGTDSGNTIYF
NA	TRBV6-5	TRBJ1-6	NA	TGTGCCAGCAGTTATCGCGGACAGTGGTCCGACTCACCCCTCCACTTT	CASSYRGQWSDSPLHF
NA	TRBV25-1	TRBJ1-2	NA	TGTGCCAGCAGCAGGGGCAGGGCCGACTCGCTCTATGGCTACACCTTC	CASSRGRADSLYGYTF
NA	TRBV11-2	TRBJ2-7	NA	TGTGCCAGCAGCTTAGGGGGAGTAGCCTACGAGCAGTACTTC	CASSLGGVAYEQYF
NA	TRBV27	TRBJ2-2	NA	TGTGCCAGCAGGGTCCAGGAGAACACCGGGGAGCTGTTTTTT	CASRVQENTGELFF
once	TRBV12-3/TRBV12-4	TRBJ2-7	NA	TGTGCCAGCGGCCCGTCCAGTTCCTACGAGCAGTACTTC	CASGPSSSYEQYF
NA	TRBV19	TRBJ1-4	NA	TGTGCCAGTAGTATGGCGGGTCCGGGGGAAAAACTGTTTTTT	CASSMAGPGEKLFF
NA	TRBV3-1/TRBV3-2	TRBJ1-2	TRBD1	TGTGCCAGCAGTCTCCCCGCGGGACAGGGGGTATTCGCCACCTTC	CASSLPAGQGVFATF
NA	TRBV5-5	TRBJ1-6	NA	TGTGCCAGCCGAATTAATCCGGGTGGGTCGCCCCTCCACTTT	CASRINPGGSPLHF
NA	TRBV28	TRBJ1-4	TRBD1	TGTGCCAGCAGTTTACCTGGACAGGGATACTCAACTAATGAAAAACTGTTTTTT	CASSLPGQGYSTNEKLFF
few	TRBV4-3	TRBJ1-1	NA	TGCGCCAGCAGCCAACGCTGGGGAGGGAACACTGAAGCTTTCTTT	CASSQRWGGNTEAFF
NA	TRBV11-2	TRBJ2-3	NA	TGTGCCAGCAGCTTAGTGCAGCGAGATACGCAGTATTTT	CASSLVQRDTQYF
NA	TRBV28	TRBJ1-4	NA	TGTGCCAGCAGACCTACTGCCTATAATGAAAAACTGTTTTTT	CASRPTAYNEKLFF
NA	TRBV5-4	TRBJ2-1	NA	TGTGCCAGCAGCCCCAAGGCGGGCGGGATCAACAATGAGCAGTTCTTC	CASSPKAGGINNEQFF
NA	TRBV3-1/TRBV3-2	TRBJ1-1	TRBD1	TGTGCCAGCAGCTTAAACCTCTTAAGACAGGGAAGGAGAGGGCTGAACACTGAAGCTTTCTTT	CASSLNLLRQGRRGLNTEAFF
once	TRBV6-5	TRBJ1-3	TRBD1	TGTGCCAGCACCACCCGGGACAGGGAGAACACCATATATTTT	CASTTRDRENTIYF
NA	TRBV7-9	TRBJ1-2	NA	TGTGCCAGCAGCAATACAGGTTTTGGTAACTATGGCTACACCTTC	CASSNTGFGNYGYTF
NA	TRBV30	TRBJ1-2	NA	TGTGCCGGAGGTCAGGACAGTACTATCTATGGCTACACCTTC	CAGGQDSTIYGYTF
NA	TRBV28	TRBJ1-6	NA	TGTGCCAGCAGTTCAGGGACTCCGATAACATACTTT	CASSSGTPITYF
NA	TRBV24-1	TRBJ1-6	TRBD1	TGTGCCACCAGTGAACGACAGGGAAACTCACCCCTCCACTTT	CATSERQGNSPLHF
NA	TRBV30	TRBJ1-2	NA	TGTGCCAGCGAAAGAGGGGGGGACGGACTGTATGGCTACACCTTC	CASERGGDGLYGYTF
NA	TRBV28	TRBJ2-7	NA	TGTGCCAGCGGGCAAATGACGGCTGACGAGCAGTACTTC	CASGQMTADEQYF
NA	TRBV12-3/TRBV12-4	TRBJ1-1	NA	TGTGCCAGCAGTTTAGTTGCAGGCACTGAAGCTTTCTTT	CASSLVAGTEAFF
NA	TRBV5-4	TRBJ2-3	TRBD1	TGTGCCAGCAGCAGTGGACAGGGGGGTGCCAATACGCAGTATTTT	CASSSGQGGANTQYF
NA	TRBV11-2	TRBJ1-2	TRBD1	TGTGCCAGCAGCTTAGGCAGGGACAGCTATGGCTACACCTTC	CASSLGRDSYGYTF
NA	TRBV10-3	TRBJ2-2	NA	TGTGCCATCAGTGAGTCGATAGCAGGGGTAACCGGGGAGCTGTTTTTT	CAISESIAGVTGELFF
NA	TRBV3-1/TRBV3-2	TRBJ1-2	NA	TGTGCCAGCAGCCATCATACGGGGGGGAATTATGGCTACACCTTC	CASSHHTGGNYGYTF
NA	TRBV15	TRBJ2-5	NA	TGTGCCACCAGCAGAGATCGGTGGGGGGGCCGGGAGACCCAGTACTTC	CATSRDRWGGRETQYF
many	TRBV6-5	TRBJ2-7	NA	TGTGCCAGCGCGGCGCAGGGGACCTACGAGCAGTACTTC	CASAAQGTYEQYF
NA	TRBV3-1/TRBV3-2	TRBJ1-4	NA	TGTGCCAGCAGCTTCGATACAGGGTATAATGAAAAACTGTTTTTT	CASSFDTGYNEKLFF
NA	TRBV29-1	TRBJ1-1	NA	TGCAGCGCGGACGACCCGGGAACTGAAGCTTTCTTT	CSADDPGTEAFF
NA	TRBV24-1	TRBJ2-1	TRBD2	TGTGCCACCAGTGACCGAAGCGGGGGGGAGGTGTGCAATGAGCAGTTCTTC	CATSDRSGGEVCNEQFF
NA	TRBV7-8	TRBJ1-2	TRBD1	TGTGCCAGCAGCCGAAGGGACAGAACTAACTATGGCTACACCTTC	CASSRRDRTNYGYTF
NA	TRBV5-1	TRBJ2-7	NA	TGCGCCAGCAGCCTGGCCGGCTCCTACGAGCAGTACTTC	CASSLAGSYEQYF
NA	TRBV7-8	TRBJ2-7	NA	TGTGCCAGCAGCTCGCCCCACCGGATGGACAGCTCCTACGAGCAGTACTTC	CASSSPHRMDSSYEQYF
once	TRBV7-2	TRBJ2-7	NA	TGTGCCAGCAGCTTAGTTTCCGGGGATGTCTACGAGCAGTACTTC	CASSLVSGDVYEQYF
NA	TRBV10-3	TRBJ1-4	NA	TGTGCCATCAGTTGGACAGAAAATGAAAAACTGTTTTTT	CAISWTENEKLFF
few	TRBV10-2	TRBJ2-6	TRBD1	TGCGCCGGACAGGGTCTGGGCCCTGGGGCCAACGTCCTGACTTTC	CAGQGLGPGANVLTF
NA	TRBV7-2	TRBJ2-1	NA	TGTGCCAGCAGCTCGTTCAATGAGCAGTTCTTC	CASSSFNEQFF
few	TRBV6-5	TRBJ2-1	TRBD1	TGTGCCAGCAGCGCCGGGACAGGGCTTTACAATGAGCAGTTCTTC	CASSAGTGLYNEQFF
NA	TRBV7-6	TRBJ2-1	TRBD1	TGTGCCAGCAGCGGACCGGGACAGGGAGTACATGAGCAGTTCTTC	CASSGPGQGVHEQFF
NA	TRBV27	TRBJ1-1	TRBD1	TGTGCCAGCAGGCGAACCGGACAGGGTTCCACTGAAGCTTTCTTT	CASRRTGQGSTEAFF
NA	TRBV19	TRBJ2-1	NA	TGTGCCAGTAGGAACGGACGCGTAGGGGGCTACAATGAGCAGTTCTTC	CASRNGRVGGYNEQFF
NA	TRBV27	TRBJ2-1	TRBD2	TGTGCCAGCAGTCCACCCCTTAGACTAGCGTACAATGAGCAGTTCTTC	CASSPPLRLAYNEQFF
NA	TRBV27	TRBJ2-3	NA	TGTGCCAGCAGTTTCAGGGCCCCAGATACGCAGTATTTT	CASSFRAPDTQYF
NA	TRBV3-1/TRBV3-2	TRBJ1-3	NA	TGTGCCAGCAGCCCCCCAGCAGGGATCACCGGAAACACCATATATTTT	CASSPPAGITGNTIYF